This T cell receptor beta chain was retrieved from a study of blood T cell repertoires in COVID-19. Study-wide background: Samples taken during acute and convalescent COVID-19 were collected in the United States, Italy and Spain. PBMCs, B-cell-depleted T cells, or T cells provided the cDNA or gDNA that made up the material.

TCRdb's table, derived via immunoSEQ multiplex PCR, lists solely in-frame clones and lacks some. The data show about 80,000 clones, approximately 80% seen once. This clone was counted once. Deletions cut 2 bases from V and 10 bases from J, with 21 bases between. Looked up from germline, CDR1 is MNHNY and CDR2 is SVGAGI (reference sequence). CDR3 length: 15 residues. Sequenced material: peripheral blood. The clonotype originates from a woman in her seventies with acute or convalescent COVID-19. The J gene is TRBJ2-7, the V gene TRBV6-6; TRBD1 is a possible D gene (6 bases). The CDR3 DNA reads TGTGCCAGCAGTTACCCTCAGACAGGTCCTCTTGAACAGTACTTC. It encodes CASSYPQTGPLEQYF.